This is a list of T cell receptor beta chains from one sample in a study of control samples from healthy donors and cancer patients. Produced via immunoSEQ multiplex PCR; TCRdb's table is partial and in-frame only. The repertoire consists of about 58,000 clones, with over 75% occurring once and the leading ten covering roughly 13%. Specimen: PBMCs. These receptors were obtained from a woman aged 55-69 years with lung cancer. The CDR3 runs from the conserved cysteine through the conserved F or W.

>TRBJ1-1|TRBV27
CASSLATGTNTEAFF
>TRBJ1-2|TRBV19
CAGQGNYGYTF
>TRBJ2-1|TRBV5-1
CASSLGTGSYNEQFF
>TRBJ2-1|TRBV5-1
CASSDPQGDNEQFF
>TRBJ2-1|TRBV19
CASTDRAYSYNEQFF
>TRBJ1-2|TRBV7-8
CASSLVPVARGDNYGYTF
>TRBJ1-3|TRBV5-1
CASSLAGIGNTIYF
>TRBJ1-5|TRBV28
CASSLGGGARDQPQHF
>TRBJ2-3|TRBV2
CASIRGRQALGDTQYF
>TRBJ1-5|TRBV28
CASSQYSIQGNQPQHF
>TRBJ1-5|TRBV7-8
CASSPNSLGNQPQHF
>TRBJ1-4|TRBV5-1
CASSLSRATGSNEKLFF
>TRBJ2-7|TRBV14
CASSQDLGTEQYF
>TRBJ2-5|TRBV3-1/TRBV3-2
CASSRIFSGGKTETQYF
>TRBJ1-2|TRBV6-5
CASSSRDGAGGYTF
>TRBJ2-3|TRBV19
CACKGQPLDTQYF
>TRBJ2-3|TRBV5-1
CASSFGHTGTDTQYF
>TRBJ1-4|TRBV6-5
CASSRRQWEKLFF
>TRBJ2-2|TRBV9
CASSVGQRNTGELFF
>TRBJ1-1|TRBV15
CATSRDLKRGAFF
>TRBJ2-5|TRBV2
CASTSLGTSGTRTQYF
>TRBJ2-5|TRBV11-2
CASSLEDSHQETQYF
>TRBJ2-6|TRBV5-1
CASSLVFSGANVLTF
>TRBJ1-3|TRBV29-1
CSVSVGSGNTIYF
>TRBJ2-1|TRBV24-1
CATSDLYETGRDEQFF
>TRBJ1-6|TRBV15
CATSRVGQRSLHF
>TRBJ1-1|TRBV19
CASSSIDRDTEAFF
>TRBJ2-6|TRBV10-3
CAISDGFSGANVLTF
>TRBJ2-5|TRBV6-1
CASSEGLRGTQYF
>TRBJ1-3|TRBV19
CASSIETVRSGNTIYF
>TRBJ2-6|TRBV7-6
CASSLRSGANVLTF
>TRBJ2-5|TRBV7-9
CASSIGGGQETQYF
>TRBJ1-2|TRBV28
CASSSEGGQYYGYTF
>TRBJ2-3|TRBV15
CATSRGGLAITDTQYF
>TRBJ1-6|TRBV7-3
CASSSLYSSPLHF
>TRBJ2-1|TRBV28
CASSFLIPPLAGGDEQFF
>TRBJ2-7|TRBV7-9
CASSLGILAGEGLLYEQYF
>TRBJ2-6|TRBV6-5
CASKRRGQGANVLTF
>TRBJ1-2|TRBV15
CATSREGGARTGGYTF
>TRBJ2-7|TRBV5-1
CASSLASGGSAYEQYF
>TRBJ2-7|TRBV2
CASTLARSQSPQREQYF
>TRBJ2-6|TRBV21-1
CASSPLRTSGSGANVLTF